This record concerns one T cell receptor beta chain sequence. Its specificity is not known. The data originate from a study of T cell responses to AZD1222 COVID-19 vaccine. Study results and limitations: Nearly half of spike-specific TCRs reportedly target unmutated variant regions. At study baseline, merely a handful of AZD1222 recipients were seropositive.

Germline CDR1 SGHAT, CDR2 FQNNGV. The V and J ends lost 5 bases and 10 bases respectively, with 12 bases between them. The CDR3 has 13 residues. Here immunoSEQ multiplex PCR was the method, and the copy in TCRdb shows in-frame clones only, minus some. Among under 90,000 clones listed, over 75% were seen once. The V gene is TRBV11-2, the J gene TRBJ1-6, with D uncertain. The TCR was taken from an adult who received the AZD1222 COVID-19 vaccine. Material: peripheral blood, obtained 28 days after the second AZD1222 dose. Here the CDR3 reads CASSDGPTSPLHF. Here the CDR3 DNA reads TGTGCCAGCAGCGACGGACCCACCTCACCCCTCCACTTT.